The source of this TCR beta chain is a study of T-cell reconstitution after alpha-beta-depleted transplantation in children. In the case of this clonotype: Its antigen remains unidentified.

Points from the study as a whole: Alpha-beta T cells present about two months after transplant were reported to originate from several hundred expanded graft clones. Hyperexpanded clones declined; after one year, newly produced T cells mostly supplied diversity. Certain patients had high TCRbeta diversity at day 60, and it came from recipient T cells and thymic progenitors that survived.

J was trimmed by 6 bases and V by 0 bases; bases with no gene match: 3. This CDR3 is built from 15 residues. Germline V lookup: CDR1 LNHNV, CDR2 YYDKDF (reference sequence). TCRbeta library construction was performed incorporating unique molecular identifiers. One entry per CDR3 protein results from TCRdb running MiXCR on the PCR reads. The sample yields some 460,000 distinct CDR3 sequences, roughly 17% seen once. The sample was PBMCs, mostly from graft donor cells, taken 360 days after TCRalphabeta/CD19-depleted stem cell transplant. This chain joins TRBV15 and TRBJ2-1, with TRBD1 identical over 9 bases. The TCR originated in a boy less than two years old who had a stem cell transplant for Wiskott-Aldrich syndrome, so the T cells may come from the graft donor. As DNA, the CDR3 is TGTGCCACCAGCAGAGATCGGGGACAGGGCAATGAGCAGTTCTTC. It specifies CATSRDRGQGNEQFF.